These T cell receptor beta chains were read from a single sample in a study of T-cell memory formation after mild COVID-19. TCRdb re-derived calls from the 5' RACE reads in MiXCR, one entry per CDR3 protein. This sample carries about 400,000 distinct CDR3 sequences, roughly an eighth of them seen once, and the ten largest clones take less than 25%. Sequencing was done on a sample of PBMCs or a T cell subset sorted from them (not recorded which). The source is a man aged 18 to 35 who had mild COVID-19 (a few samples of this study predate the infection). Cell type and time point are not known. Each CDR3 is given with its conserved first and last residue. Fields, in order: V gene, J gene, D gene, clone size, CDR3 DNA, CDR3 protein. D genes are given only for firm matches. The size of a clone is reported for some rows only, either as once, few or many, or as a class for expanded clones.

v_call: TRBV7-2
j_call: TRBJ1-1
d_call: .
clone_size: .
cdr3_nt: TGTGCCAGCAGCTTCTTGGTAGCTTTCTTT
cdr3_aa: CASSFLVAFF

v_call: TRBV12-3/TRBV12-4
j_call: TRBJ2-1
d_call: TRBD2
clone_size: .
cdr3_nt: TGTGCCAGCAGTTCCCAGCGGGGGGGCCTTCAGGAGCAGTTCTTC
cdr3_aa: CASSSQRGGLQEQFF

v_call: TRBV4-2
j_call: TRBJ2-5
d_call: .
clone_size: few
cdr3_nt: TGTGCCAGCAGCCGGGCAGACCAAGAGACCCAGTACTTC
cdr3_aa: CASSRADQETQYF

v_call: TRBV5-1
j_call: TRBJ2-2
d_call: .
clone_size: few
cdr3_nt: TGCGCCAGCAGCTTTTACGGGGATGGGGAGCTGTTTTTT
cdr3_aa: CASSFYGDGELFF

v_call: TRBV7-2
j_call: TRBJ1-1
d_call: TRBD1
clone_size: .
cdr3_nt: TGTGCCAGCAGCTCCCTTTGGACAGGGAGCACTGAAGCTTTCTTT
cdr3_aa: CASSSLWTGSTEAFF

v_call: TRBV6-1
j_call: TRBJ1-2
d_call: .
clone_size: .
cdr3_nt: TGTGCCAGCAGTGAATCCGGCAGGGACTATGGCTACACCTTC
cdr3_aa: CASSESGRDYGYTF

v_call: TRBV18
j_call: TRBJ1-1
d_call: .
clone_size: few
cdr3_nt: TGTGCCAGCTCACCACCGATATCAGGGTGGTTCACTGAAGCTTTCTTT
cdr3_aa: CASSPPISGWFTEAFF

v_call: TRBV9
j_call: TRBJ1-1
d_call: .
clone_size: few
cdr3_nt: TGTGCCAGCAGCGTAGTCGGACCGAAGATAGAAGCTTTCTTT
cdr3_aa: CASSVVGPKIEAFF

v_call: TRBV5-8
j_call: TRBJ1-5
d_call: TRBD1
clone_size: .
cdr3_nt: TGTGCCAGCAGCTACGGACAGGGCAGGCAGCCCCAGCATTTT
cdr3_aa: CASSYGQGRQPQHF

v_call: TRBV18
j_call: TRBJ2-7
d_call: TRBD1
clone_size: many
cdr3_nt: TGTGCCAGCAGTCCACTGGGACAGGGCTACGAGCAGTACTTC
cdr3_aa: CASSPLGQGYEQYF

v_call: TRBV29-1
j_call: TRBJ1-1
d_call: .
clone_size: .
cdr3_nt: TGCAGCGTTGAGTCCGGTGTGAACACTGAAGCTTTCTTT
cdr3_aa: CSVESGVNTEAFF

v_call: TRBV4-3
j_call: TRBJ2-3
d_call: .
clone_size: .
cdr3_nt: TGCGCCAGCAGCCAAGGTGCAGGTAGGGCGGATACGCAGTATTTT
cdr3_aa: CASSQGAGRADTQYF

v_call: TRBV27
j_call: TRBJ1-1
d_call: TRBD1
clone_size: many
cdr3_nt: TGTGCCAGCAGTTTAAACACAGGGGGCAGGGTAGCTTTCTTT
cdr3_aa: CASSLNTGGRVAFF

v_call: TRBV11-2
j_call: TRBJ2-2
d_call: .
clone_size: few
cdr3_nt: TGTGCCAGCAGGAAGCTAGCCGCAAGGGGGCTGTTTTTT
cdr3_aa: CASRKLAARGLFF

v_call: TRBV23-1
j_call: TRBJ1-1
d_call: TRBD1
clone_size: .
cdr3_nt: TGCGCCAGCAGTCATCGGGACAGCTTGAACACTGAAGCTTTCTTT
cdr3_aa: CASSHRDSLNTEAFF

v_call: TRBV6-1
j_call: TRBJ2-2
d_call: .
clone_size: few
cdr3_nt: TGTGCCAGCCTCCCACGAGGGGCTCCCCCGAACACCGGGGAGCTGTTTTTT
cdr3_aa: CASLPRGAPPNTGELFF

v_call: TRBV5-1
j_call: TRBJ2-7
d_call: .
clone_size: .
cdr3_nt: TGCGCCAGCAGCTTGGTTGCGGGGCTCTCCTACGAGCAGTACTTC
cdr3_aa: CASSLVAGLSYEQYF

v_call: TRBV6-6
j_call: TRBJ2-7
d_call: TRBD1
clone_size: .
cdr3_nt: TGTGCCAGCGGGGGACAGAGCTCCTACGAGCAGTACTTC
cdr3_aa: CASGGQSSYEQYF

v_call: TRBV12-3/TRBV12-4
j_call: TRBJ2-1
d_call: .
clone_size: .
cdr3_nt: TGTGCCAGCAGTTTCCGACGGAGGCGGAATGAGCAGTTCTTC
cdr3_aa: CASSFRRRRNEQFF

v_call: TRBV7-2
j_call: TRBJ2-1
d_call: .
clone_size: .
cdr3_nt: TGTGCCAGCAGCCCCCAGGCGGGATCCTACAATGAGCAGTTCTTC
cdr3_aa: CASSPQAGSYNEQFF

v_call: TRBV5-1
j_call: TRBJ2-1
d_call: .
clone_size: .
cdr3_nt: TGCGCCAGCAGCTTGGAGAGTAATGAGCAGTTCTTC
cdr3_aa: CASSLESNEQFF

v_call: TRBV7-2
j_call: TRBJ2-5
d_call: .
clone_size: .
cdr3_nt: TGTGCCAGCAGCTTAAATCTAGCCCAAGAGACCCAGTACTTC
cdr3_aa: CASSLNLAQETQYF

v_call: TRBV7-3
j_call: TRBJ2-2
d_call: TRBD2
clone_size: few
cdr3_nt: TGTGCCAGCAGCCCCTCCCTAGCGGCGACCGGGGAGCTGTTTTTT
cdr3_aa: CASSPSLAATGELFF

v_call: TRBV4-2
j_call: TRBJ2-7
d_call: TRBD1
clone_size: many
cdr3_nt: TGTGCCAGCAGCCAGACAGGGGCTCGGTCTGGCTACGAGCAGTACTTC
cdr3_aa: CASSQTGARSGYEQYF

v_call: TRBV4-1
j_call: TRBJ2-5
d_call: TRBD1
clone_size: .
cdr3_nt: TGCGCCAGCAGAGAACGGGACAGGGGGGGGGAGACCCAGTACTTC
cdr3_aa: CASRERDRGGETQYF

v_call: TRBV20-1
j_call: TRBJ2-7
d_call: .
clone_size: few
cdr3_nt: TGCAGTGCTAGGCCCGACAGCAGCTCCTACGAGCAGTACTTC
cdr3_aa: CSARPDSSSYEQYF

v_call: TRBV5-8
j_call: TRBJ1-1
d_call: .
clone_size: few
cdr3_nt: TGTGCCAGCAGCCGCAGGGTCTCGTACACTGAAGCTTTCTTT
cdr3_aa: CASSRRVSYTEAFF

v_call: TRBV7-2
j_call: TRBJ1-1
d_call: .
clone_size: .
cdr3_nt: TGTGCCAGCAGCCTCAATTCCCGAGGCGCTGAAGCTTTCTTT
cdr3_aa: CASSLNSRGAEAFF

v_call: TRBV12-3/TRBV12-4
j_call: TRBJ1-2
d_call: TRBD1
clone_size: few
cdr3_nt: TGTGCCAGCAGTCCGACAGGGGAGCAGGGCTACACCTTC
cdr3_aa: CASSPTGEQGYTF

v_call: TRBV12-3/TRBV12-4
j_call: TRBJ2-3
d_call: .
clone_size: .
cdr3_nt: TGTGCCAGCATCGGAGTCTTATCCACAGATACGCAGTATTTT
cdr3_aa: CASIGVLSTDTQYF

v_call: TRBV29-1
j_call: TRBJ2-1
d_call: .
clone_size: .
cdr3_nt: TGCAGCGTTGAAACTGCGTGGCCGGAGTCCTCCTACAATGAGCAGTTCTTC
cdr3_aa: CSVETAWPESSYNEQFF

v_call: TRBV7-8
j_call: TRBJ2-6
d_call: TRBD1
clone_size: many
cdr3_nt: TGTGCCAGCAGCTTGGGACAGGGAGCCGGGGCCAACGTCCTGACTTTC
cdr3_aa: CASSLGQGAGANVLTF

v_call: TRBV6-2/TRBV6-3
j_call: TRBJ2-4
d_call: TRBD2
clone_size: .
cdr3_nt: TGTGCCAGCAGCTCAAGCGGGGGGGGAAACATTCAGTACTTC
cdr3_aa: CASSSSGGGNIQYF

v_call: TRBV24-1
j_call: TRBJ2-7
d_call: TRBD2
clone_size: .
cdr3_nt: TGTGCCACCAGAAGGACTAGCGGGGGGCCCGGTCCCTTTCACACCTACGAGCAGTACTTC
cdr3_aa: CATRRTSGGPGPFHTYEQYF

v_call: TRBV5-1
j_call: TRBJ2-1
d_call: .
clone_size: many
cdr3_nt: TGCGCCAGCAGCTGGGGCTCTAATGAGCAGTTCTTC
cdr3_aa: CASSWGSNEQFF

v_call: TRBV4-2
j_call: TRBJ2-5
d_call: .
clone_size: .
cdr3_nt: TGTGCCAGCAGTTACCGGGACATAGAAGAGACCCAGTACTTC
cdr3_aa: CASSYRDIEETQYF

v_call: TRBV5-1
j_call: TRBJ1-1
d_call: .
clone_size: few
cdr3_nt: TGCGCCAGCAGCTACCTCAATACGACAGGACCGAACACTGAAGCTTTCTTT
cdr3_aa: CASSYLNTTGPNTEAFF

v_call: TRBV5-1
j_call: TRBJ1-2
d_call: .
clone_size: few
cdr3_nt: TGCGCCAGCAGCTCTGGGGGGAGTCCCAGCTACACCTTC
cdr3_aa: CASSSGGSPSYTF

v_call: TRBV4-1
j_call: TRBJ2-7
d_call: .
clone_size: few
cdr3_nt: TGCGCCAGCAGCCAAGATCGTGGGCTCTCCTACGAGCAGTACTTC
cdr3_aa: CASSQDRGLSYEQYF

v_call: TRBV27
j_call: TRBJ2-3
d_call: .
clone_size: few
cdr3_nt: TGTGCCAGCAGTTCCCACAACACAGATACGCAGTATTTT
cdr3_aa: CASSSHNTDTQYF

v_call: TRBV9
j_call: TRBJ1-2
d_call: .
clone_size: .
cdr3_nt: TGTGCCAGCAGCGTCAATGCAGGACCTACTCCTTATGGCTACACCTTC
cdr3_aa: CASSVNAGPTPYGYTF

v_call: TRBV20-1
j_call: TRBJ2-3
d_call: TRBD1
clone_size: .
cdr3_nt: TGCAGTGATAGGGGGCGGAACACAGATACGCAGTATTTT
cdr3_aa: CSDRGRNTDTQYF

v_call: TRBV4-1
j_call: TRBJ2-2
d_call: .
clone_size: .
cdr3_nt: TGCGCCAGCAGCCAACACGTCGCGAACACCGGGGAGCTGTTTTTT
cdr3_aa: CASSQHVANTGELFF

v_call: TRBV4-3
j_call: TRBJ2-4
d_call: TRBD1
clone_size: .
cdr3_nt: TGCGCCAGCAGCCAAGCCGGGACAGGGGATCGCATTCAGTACTTC
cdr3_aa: CASSQAGTGDRIQYF

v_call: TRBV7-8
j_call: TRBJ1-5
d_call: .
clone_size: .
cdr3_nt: TGTGCCAGCAGCAAAAATGACAGGTATAGCAATCAGCCCCAGCATTTT
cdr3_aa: CASSKNDRYSNQPQHF

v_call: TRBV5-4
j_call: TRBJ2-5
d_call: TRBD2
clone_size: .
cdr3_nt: TGTGCCAGCAGCTTGGGCGGGGGGAACCAAGAGACCCAGTACTTC
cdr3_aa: CASSLGGGNQETQYF

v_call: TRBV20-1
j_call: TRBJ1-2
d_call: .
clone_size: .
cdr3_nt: TGCAGTGCTGCATCAGGGACCTATGGCTACACCTTC
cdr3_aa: CSAASGTYGYTF

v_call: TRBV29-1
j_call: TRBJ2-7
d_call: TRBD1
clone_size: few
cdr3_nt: TGCAGCGTTCAGGGGGCGCTCTTCGAGCAGTACTTC
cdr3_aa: CSVQGALFEQYF

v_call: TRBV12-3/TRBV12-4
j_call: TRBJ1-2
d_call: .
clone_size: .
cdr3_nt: TGTGCCAGCAGAGAATGGGGGGGGGCTAACTATGGCTACACCTTC
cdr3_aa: CASREWGGANYGYTF

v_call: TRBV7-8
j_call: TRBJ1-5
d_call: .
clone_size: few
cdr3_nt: TGTGCCAGCAGCTTTTGGGGGGGCAATCAGCCCCAGCATTTT
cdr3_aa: CASSFWGGNQPQHF

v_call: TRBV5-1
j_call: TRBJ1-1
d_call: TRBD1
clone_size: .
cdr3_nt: TGCGCCAGCAGCCGCGCGACAGGGTTAACTGAAGCTTTCTTT
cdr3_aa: CASSRATGLTEAFF

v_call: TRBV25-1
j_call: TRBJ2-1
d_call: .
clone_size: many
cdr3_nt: TGTGCCAGCAGTGAATCCCGATCAGGGGTTCAGCAGTTCTTC
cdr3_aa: CASSESRSGVQQFF

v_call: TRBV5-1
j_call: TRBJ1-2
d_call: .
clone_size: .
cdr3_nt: TGCGCCAGCACGCTAACAGGCGGTTGGGCCTATGGCTACACCTTC
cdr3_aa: CASTLTGGWAYGYTF